The sequence of this T cell receptor (beta chain) was determined in a study of cytomegalovirus exposure and HLA in healthy donors. Each donor was nominally healthy when sampled (though unrecorded immune exposures were likely). Findings of the study overall: Researchers reported in a later analysis that a missense DCLRE1C variant was tied to TCR beta V- and J-gene trimming.

Trimming took 5 bases from V and 7 from J, leaving 9 bases between them. The CDR3 extends over 12 amino acids. The germline V gene has CDR1 MNHNS and CDR2 SASEGT. This PCR relied on a set of 60 Vbeta primers and 13 Jbeta primers. Profiling relied on immunoSEQ multiplex PCR, and the TCRdb table lists in-frame clones only, not all of them. The table includes approximately 220,000 clones, roughly 75% detected once. Worth noting for this clone: What it binds is unknown.

The sequence was obtained from a woman aged 25 to 39 in good health and CMV-seronegative. This chain uses TRBV6-1 with TRBJ1-5, with D unresolved. The sample taken for sequencing was PBMCs. CDR3 region: CASSSDNQPQHF. CDR3 nucleotide sequence: TGTGCCAGCAGTTCAGACAACCAGCCCCAGCATTTT.